Each of the 32 T cell receptor beta chains below was sequenced from the same sample in a study of blood T cell repertoires in COVID-19. Only in-frame clones appear in the TCRdb table, and some are missing; sequencing was by immunoSEQ multiplex PCR. The table lists tens of thousands of clones, roughly 91% of them singletons. The material sequenced was peripheral blood. Every receptor here comes from a man in his 70s with active or convalescent COVID-19.

CDR3 amino acids: CASSRWTGPEDTQYF. For the CDR3, the DNA is TGTGCCAGCAGCCGATGGACAGGGCCGGAAGATACGCAGTATTTT. The chain joins TRBV3-1 (or the pseudogene TRBV3-2) to TRBJ2-3; 8 nucleotides agree with TRBD1. Germline lookup yields CDR1 LGHDT and CDR2 YNNKEL (reference sequence). V trimming: 4 bases; J trimming: 5 bases; junction bases outside the gene matches: 8. The CDR3 length is 15 residues.

In this sample, this clone turned up once. The chain is built from TRBV5-1 and TRBJ1-6, with D unresolved. This CDR3 contains 14 residues. V was trimmed by 0 bases and J by 4 bases, leaving 5 bases between them. Germline V gene lookup returns CDR1 SGHRS and CDR2 YFSETQ. The CDR3, as DNA: TGCGCCAGCAGCTTGGACAGATATAATTCACCCCTCCACTTT. Protein sequence: CASSLDRYNSPLHF.

The genes are TRBV7-3 and TRBJ2-2; 9 nucleotides match TRBD2. The CDR3 is 16 amino acids. Germline V lookup: CDR1 SGHTA, CDR2 FQGTGA. V lost 4 bases and J lost 1; bases outside the gene matches: 4. The CDR3: CASSSVAGENTGELFF. In DNA, the CDR3 is TGTGCCAGCAGCTCAGTAGCGGGGGAGAACACCGGGGAGCTGTTTTTT. The full variable domain, with the rest looked up from reference TRBV7-3 and TRBJ2-2, is GAGVSQTPSNKVTEKGKYVELRCDPISGHTALYWYRQSLGQGPEFLIYFQGTGAADDSGLPNDRFFAVRPEGSVSTLKIQRTERGDSAVYLCASSSVAGENTGELFFGEGSRLTVL.

This clone was seen once. CDR3 region: CASSLDPGVGTEAFF. CDR3 in DNA: TGCGCCAGCAGCTTGGATCCGGGGGTAGGCACTGAAGCTTTCTTT. J is TRBJ1-1 and V is TRBV5-1; D is perhaps TRBD1 (5 bases). This CDR3 spans 15 amino acids. Deletions cut 0 bases from V and 4 bases from J, with 13 bases between. Per germline, CDR1 SGHRS and CDR2 YFSETQ.

The V call is TRBV29-1, the J call TRBJ2-6, with D hard to call. Germline values: CDR1 SQVTM, CDR2 ANQGSEA. Deletions cut 7 bases from V and 0 bases from J, with 7 bases between. The CDR3 consists of 13 residues. The CDR3 spells CSASISGANVLTF. In DNA, the CDR3 is TGCAGCGCCAGTATCTCTGGGGCCAACGTCCTGACTTTC.

The rearrangement links TRBV2 to TRBJ2-1, with D perhaps TRBD1 (6 bases). The CDR3 length is 13 residues. Germline lookup yields CDR1 SNHLY and CDR2 FYNNEI. V was trimmed by 5 bases and J by 4 bases, leaving 9 bases between them. Written as DNA, the CDR3 is TGTGCCAGCAGTATGGACAGTTACAATGAGCAGTTCTTC. The encoded protein is CASSMDSYNEQFF.

This clone was recorded once. The rearrangement links TRBV6-5 to TRBJ1-2; 7 nucleotides match TRBD1. With V trimmed by 7 bases and J by 3 bases, 5 bases remained unmatched. CDR1 is MNHEY and CDR2 is SVGAGI in the germline V gene. The CDR3 extends over 13 amino acids. The CDR3: CASNPTGYYGYTF. The DNA for the CDR3 is TGTGCCAGCAATCCGACAGGGTACTATGGCTACACCTTC.

The V gene is TRBV6-5, the J gene TRBJ2-5; D is ambiguous. The CDR3 is 14 residues long. V was shortened by 7 bases and J by 1 base, with 13 bases between the two germline ends. The germline V gene has CDR1 MNHEY and CDR2 SVGAGI. This chain's CDR3 is CASILPTFQETQYF. The CDR3 DNA is TGTGCCAGCATTCTGCCCACTTTCCAAGAGACCCAGTACTTC.

This chain uses TRBV9 with TRBJ2-1; TRBD2 matches at 7 bases. CDR1 is SGDLS and CDR2 is YYNGEE in the germline V gene. The CDR3 covers 16 residues. J was trimmed by 3 bases and V by 3 bases; bases with no gene match: 9. The CDR3 protein is CASSGTRLADYNEQFF. The CDR3 nucleotides are TGTGCCAGCAGCGGAACTAGGCTAGCGGACTACAATGAGCAGTTCTTC.

This clone was recorded once. This chain joins TRBV7-2 and TRBJ1-3; D is unresolved. CDR3 length: 15 residues. Between the trimmed V and J ends, which lost 5 bases and 0 bases, there was a span of 11 bases. Germline lookup yields CDR1 SGHTA and CDR2 FQGNSA. CDR3 nucleotides: TGTGCCAGCAGCCTTCCGGGTTACTCTGGAAACACCATATATTTT. It yields the protein CASSLPGYSGNTIYF.

This clone was observed once. This chain links TRBV18 with TRBJ2-3; 9 positions match TRBD1. This CDR3 is 15 amino acids long. The J segment lost 4 bases and the V segment lost 3 bases, leaving 5 bases of the junction unmatched. Germline loops: CDR1 KGHSH, CDR2 LQKENI. CDR3: CASSPTHRGPDTQYF. In nucleotides, the CDR3 is TGTGCCAGCTCACCTACCCACAGGGGGCCAGATACGCAGTATTTT.

The chain links TRBV18 to TRBJ2-1, with D perhaps TRBD2 (5 bases). Trimming shortened V by 2 bases and J by 9 bases, and 11 bases separated the two germline ends. CDR1 is KGHSH, CDR2 LQKENI, per germline. The CDR3 sequence is 13 residues long. For the CDR3, the DNA is TGTGCCAGCTCACCAGGCGCGGCGGGTGAGCAGTTCTTC. It translates to CASSPGAAGEQFF.

The rearrangement uses TRBV11-2 and TRBJ2-5, with TRBD1 identical over 8 bases. CDR1 SGHAT and CDR2 FQNNGV come from the germline V gene. J gave up 4 bases and V 4 bases, and 5 bases lay outside the gene matches. The CDR3 loop spans 14 amino acids. The CDR3 protein is CASSSGTGVETQYF. CDR3 bases: TGTGCCAGCAGCTCCGGGACAGGAGTAGAGACCCAGTACTTC. Using reference TRBV11-2 and TRBJ2-5 for the parts outside the CDR3, the full variable domain is EAGVAQSPRYKIIEKRQSVAFWCNPISGHATLYWYQQILGQGPKLLIQFQNNGVVDDSQLPKDRFSAERLKGVDSTLKIQPAKLEDSAVYLCASSSGTGVETQYFGPGTRLLVL.

The J gene is TRBJ1-2, the V gene TRBV4-3; tentatively, D is TRBD1 (6 bases). The length of the CDR3 is 21 residues. Germline V lookup: CDR1 LGHNA, CDR2 YSLEER. V lost 0 bases to trimming and J lost 2 bases, with 28 bases between them. CDR3 protein: CASSQEYGRADSRRGNYGYTF. Written as DNA, the CDR3 is TGCGCCAGCAGCCAAGAATACGGTAGGGCGGACAGTAGACGTGGGAACTATGGCTACACCTTC.

This chain links TRBV28 with TRBJ1-6, with D perhaps TRBD1 (6 bases). Trimming stripped 3 bases from V and 4 bases from J, with 7 bases between. This CDR3 contains 14 residues. Germline values: CDR1 MDHEN, CDR2 SYDVKM. The CDR3 spells CASSLTGYNSPLHF. The DNA of the CDR3 is TGTGCCAGCAGTTTGACAGGTTATAATTCACCCCTCCACTTT.

V and J are TRBV11-2 and TRBJ1-6; D is unresolved. The CDR3 is made up of 13 amino acids. CDR1 and CDR2 from the germline V gene are SGHAT and FQNNGV. The ends were cut back, 3 bases at V and 4 bases at J, with 4 bases in the middle. The DNA of the CDR3 is TGTGCCAGCAGCTTGAGTTATAATTCACCCCTCCACTTT. Translation gives CASSLSYNSPLHF.

The chain recombines TRBV6-5 with TRBJ1-2, with D hard to call. CDR3 length: 14 residues. Per the germline V gene, CDR1 is MNHEY and CDR2 is SVGAGI. Trimming left V 4 bases short and J 4 bases short, with 13 bases between. The CDR3 loop reads CASSSTNSIYGYTF. CDR3 DNA: TGTGCCAGCAGTTCTACAAACAGTATCTATGGCTACACCTTC.

J is TRBJ1-1 and V is TRBV2, with 10 bases identical to TRBD1. The CDR3 runs 13 residues. Germline lookup yields CDR1 SNHLY and CDR2 FYNNEI. Trimming at V came to 8 bases and at J to 1 base, leaving 1 base not matched to a gene. The DNA of the CDR3 is TGTGCCAGCTGGGACAGGGGGAACACTGAAGCTTTCTTT. Translated: CASWDRGNTEAFF.

A word on this clone: This specimen includes other DNA sequences encoding the same CDR3. The chain joins TRBV5-1 to TRBJ1-1; a possible D gene is TRBD1 (6 bases). Germline CDR1 SGHRS, CDR2 YFSETQ. The CDR3 loop spans 14 amino acids. Deletions cut 4 bases from V and 1 base from J, with 11 bases between. In nucleotides, the CDR3 is TGCGCCAGCAGCCCGGGACAAAGGAACACTGAAGCTTTCTTT. Translation: CASSPGQRNTEAFF.

The chain has TRBV7-9 and TRBJ2-2, with 7 bases identical to TRBD1. There are 14 residues in the CDR3. Losses at the gene ends were 5 bases for V and 2 bases for J; bases not matched to a gene: 2. The germline V gene encodes CDR1 SEHNR and CDR2 FQNEAQ (reference sequence). The CDR3 DNA is TGTGCCAGCAGCCGACAGGGAAACACCGGGGAGCTGTTTTTT. It is translated as CASSRQGNTGELFF.

This clone has only one observation. The V call is TRBV10-3, the J call TRBJ2-4; 12 bases match TRBD2. The germline V gene encodes CDR1 ENHRY and CDR2 SYGVKD. There are 14 residues in the CDR3. J lost 9 bases, V lost 9 bases, and 9 bases had no gene match. The CDR3 loop is CAIGLAGGGGIQYF. The DNA for the CDR3 is TGTGCCATTGGTCTAGCGGGAGGGGGAGGCATTCAGTACTTC.

The genes are TRBV6-2 or TRBV6-3 and TRBJ2-5, with TRBD2 matching over 14 bases. The germline V gene has CDR1 MNHEY and CDR2 SVGEGT. The V and J ends lost 0 bases and 4 bases, in that order; junction bases with no gene match: 4. The length of the CDR3 is 17 residues. The CDR3 DNA reads as TGTGCCAGCAGTTACTCCAGACTAGCGGGAGGGATAGAGACCCAGTACTTC. This encodes CASSYSRLAGGIETQYF.

The chain has TRBV28 and TRBJ1-4, with 8 bases that match TRBD1. V lost 5 bases to trimming and J lost 7 bases; unmatched junction nucleotides: 15. The germline V gene encodes CDR1 MDHEN and CDR2 SYDVKM. There are 17 residues in the CDR3. In DNA form, the CDR3 reads TGTGCCAGCAGTACACGGGCCCTGGACAGGGCGGGTGAAAAACTGTTTTTT. Protein sequence: CASSTRALDRAGEKLFF.

This sequence joins TRBV7-2 and TRBJ1-3; the D gene is possibly TRBD1 (5 bases). Deletions cut 4 bases from V and 2 bases from J, with 15 bases between. This CDR3 spans 16 amino acids. CDR1 is SGHTA, CDR2 FQGNSA, per germline. CDR3 bases: TGTGCCAGCAGCTCACCCGACAGATCCGCTGGAAACACCATATATTTT. It translates to CASSSPDRSAGNTIYF.

The V gene is TRBV6-5, the J gene TRBJ2-7; TRBD2 aligns across 11 bases. The V and J ends lost 10 bases and 6 bases, in that order; junction bases with no gene match: 8. Germline assignment: CDR1 MNHEY and CDR2 SVGAGI. This CDR3 has 13 residues. CDR3 sequence (DNA): TGTGCCACCTCCTCTAGCGGGGGGCTCGAGCAGTACTTC. Amino acids: CATSSSGGLEQYF.

The chain is built from TRBV3-1 (or the pseudogene TRBV3-2) and TRBJ2-1; D gene uncertain. Trimming shortened V by 1 base and J by 10 bases, and 5 bases separated the two germline ends. Germline V gene sequence: CDR1 LGHDT, CDR2 YNNKEL (reference sequence). The CDR3 loop spans 11 amino acids. CDR3 protein: CASSQVREQFF. The DNA for the CDR3 is TGTGCCAGCAGCCAAGTGAGAGAGCAGTTCTTC.

The chain links TRBV28 to TRBJ1-5; D is possibly TRBD1 (6 bases). The CDR3 runs 15 residues. V lost 4 bases, J lost 5 bases, and 15 bases lay in between. Germline-derived CDR1 and CDR2 are MDHEN and SYDVKM. Here the CDR3 reads CASSSQQGFDQPQHF. The CDR3 region has the DNA TGTGCCAGCAGTTCACAGCAGGGGTTCGATCAGCCCCAGCATTTT.

This chain links TRBV7-3 with TRBJ2-2, with 7 positions matching TRBD2. Germline assignment: CDR1 SGHTA and CDR2 FQGTGA. CDR3 length: 15 residues. Trimming cost V 5 bases and J 6 bases; bases outside gene matches: 9. The CDR3 nucleotides are TGTGCCAGCAGCCCCCCCGGGAGGCAGGCCGGGGAGCTGTTTTTT. Amino acid sequence: CASSPPGRQAGELFF.

The rearrangement links TRBV5-4 to TRBJ2-7; 10 bases match TRBD2. CDR1 is SGHNT, CDR2 YYREEE, per germline (reference sequence). Germline trimming cut 0 bases from V and 6 bases from J; bases unmatched to any gene: 9. CDR3 length: 16 amino acids. The CDR3 DNA reads as TGTGCCAGCAGCTTGGCTAGCGGGAGCCTCGAAGGCGAGCAGTACTTC. The encoded protein is CASSLASGSLEGEQYF.

The chain has TRBV27 and TRBJ2-1; 16 bases agree with TRBD2. CDR3 length: 15 residues. V shed 4 bases and J 9 bases; nucleotides not matched to a gene: 3. The V gene's germline CDR1 is MNHEY and CDR2 SMNVEV (reference sequence). DNA for the CDR3: TGTGCCAGCAGTTCGGGACTAGCGGGAGGGGGTGAGCAGTTCTTC. This codes for CASSSGLAGGGEQFF.

V is TRBV7-2 and J is TRBJ1-6, with 9 bases matching TRBD1. From germline, CDR1 is SGHTA and CDR2 FQGNSA. Trimming removed 6 bases from V and 9 bases from J; junction bases left unmatched: 6. The CDR3 is 14 residues long. This CDR3 is CASSSGTGSSPLHF. The CDR3 nucleotides are TGTGCCAGCAGTTCCGGGACAGGGTCTTCACCCCTCCACTTT.

V is TRBV29-1 and J is TRBJ2-5; weak D call: TRBD1 (7 bases). V gave up 5 bases and J gave up 5 bases, with 12 bases separating them. The germline gives CDR1 SQVTM, CDR2 ANQGSEA. The CDR3 length is 12 residues. In DNA form, the CDR3 reads TGCAGCGTTTTGGCAGGGGGGGAGACCCAGTACTTC. It codes for CSVLAGGETQYF.